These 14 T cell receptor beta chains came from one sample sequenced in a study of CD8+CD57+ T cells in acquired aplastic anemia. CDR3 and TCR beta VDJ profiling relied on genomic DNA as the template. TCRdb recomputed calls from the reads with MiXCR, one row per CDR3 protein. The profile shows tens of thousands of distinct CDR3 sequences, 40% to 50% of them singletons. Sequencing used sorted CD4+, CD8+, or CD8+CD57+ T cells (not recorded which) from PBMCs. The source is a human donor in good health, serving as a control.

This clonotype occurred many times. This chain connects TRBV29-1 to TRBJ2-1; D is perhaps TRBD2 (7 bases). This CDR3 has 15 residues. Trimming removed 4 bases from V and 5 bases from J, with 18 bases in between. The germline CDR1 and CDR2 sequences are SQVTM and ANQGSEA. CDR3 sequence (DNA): TGCAGCGTTGCACATAGGGGGGGCATCCACAATGAGCAGTTCTTC. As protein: CSVAHRGGIHNEQFF.

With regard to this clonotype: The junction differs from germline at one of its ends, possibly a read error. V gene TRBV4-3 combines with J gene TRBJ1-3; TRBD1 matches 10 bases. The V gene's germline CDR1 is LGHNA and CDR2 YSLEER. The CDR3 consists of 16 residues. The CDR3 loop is CASSQATGGLGSTIYF. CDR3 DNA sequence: TGCGCCAGCAGCCAAGCGACAGGGGGCCTTGGAAGCACCATATATTTT.

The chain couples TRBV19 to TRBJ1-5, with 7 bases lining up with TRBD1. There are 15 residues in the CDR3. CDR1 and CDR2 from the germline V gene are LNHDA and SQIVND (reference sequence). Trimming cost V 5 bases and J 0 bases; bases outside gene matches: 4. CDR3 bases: TGTGCCAGTAGTGTCGACAGGGATAGCAATCAGCCCCAGCATTTT. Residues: CASSVDRDSNQPQHF.

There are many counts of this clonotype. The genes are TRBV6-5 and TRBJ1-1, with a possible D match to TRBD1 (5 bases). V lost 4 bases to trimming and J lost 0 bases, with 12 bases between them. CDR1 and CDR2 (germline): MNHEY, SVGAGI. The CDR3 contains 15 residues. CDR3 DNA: TGTGCCAGCAGTTGGGACGGGGATATGAACACTGAAGCTTTCTTT. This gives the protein CASSWDGDMNTEAFF.

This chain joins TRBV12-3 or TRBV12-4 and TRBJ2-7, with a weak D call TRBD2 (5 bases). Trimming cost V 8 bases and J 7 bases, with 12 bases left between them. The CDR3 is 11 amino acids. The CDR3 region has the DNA TGTGCCAGCGGACTGCACAATGAGCAGTACTTC. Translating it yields CASGLHNEQYF.

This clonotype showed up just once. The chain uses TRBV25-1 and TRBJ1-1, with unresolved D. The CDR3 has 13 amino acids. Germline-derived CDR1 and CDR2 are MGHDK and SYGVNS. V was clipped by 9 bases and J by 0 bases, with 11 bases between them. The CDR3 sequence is CASSNSLNTEAFF. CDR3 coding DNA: TGTGCCAGTAGTAATTCCCTGAACACTGAAGCTTTCTTT.

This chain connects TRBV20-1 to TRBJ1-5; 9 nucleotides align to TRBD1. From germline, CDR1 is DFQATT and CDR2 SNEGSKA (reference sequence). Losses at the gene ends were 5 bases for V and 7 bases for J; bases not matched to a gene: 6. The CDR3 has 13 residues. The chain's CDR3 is CSARQGEDQPQHF. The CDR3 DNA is TGCAGTGCTCGACAGGGGGAAGACCAGCCCCAGCATTTT.

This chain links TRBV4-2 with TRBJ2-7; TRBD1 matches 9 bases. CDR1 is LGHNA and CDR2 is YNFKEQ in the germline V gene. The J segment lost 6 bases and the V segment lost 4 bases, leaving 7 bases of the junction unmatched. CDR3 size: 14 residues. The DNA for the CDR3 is TGTGCCAGCAGCCGAAGCGGACAGGGGAGCGAGCAGTACTTC. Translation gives CASSRSGQGSEQYF.

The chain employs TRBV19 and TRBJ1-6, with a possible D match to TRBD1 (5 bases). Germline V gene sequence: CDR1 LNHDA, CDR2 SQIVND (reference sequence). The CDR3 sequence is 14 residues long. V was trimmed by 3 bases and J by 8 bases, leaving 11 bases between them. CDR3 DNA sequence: TGTGCCAGTAGTATCAATGTGGGGGATTCACCCCTCCACTTT. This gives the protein CASSINVGDSPLHF.

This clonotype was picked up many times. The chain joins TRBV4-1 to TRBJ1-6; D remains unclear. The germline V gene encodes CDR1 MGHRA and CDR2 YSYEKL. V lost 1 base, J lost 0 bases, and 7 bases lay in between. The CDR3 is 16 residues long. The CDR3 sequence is CASSQGSSSYNSPLHF. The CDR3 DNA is TGCGCCAGCAGCCAAGGGTCGAGCTCCTATAATTCACCCCTCCACTTT.

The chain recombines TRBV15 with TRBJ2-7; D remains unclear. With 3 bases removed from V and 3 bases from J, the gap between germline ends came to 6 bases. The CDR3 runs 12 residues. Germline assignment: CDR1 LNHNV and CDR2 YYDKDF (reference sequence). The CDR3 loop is CATSSSGYEQYF. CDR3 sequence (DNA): TGTGCCACCAGCAGCTCCGGCTACGAGCAGTACTTC.

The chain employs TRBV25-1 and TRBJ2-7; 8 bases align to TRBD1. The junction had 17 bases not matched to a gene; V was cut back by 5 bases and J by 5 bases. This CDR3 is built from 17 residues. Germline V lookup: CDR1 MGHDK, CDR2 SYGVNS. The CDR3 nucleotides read TGTGCCAGCAGTACCGAAAACTGGACAGGGCTTAGAAACGAGCAGTACTTC. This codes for CASSTENWTGLRNEQYF.

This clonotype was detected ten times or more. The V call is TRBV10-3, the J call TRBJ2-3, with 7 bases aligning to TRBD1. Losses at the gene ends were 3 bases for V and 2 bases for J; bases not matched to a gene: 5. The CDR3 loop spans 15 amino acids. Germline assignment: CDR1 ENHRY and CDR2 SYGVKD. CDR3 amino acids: CAISEKDRYTDTQYF. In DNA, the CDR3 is TGTGCCATCAGTGAAAAGGACAGGTACACAGATACGCAGTATTTT.

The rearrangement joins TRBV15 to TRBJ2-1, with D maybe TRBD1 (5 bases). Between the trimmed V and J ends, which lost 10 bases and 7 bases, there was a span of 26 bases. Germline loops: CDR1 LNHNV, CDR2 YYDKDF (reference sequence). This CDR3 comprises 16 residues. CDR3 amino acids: CASSPPKGWGPNEQFF. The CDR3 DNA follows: TGTGCCAGCTCACCACCGAAGGGCTGGGGCCCTAATGAGCAGTTCTTC. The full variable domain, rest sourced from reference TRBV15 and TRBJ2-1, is DAMVIQNPRYQVTQFGKPVTLSCSQTLNHNVMYWYQQKSSQAPKLLFHYYDKDFNNEADTPDNFQSRRPNTSFCFLDIRSPGLGDTAMYLCASSPPKGWGPNEQFFGPGTRLTVL.